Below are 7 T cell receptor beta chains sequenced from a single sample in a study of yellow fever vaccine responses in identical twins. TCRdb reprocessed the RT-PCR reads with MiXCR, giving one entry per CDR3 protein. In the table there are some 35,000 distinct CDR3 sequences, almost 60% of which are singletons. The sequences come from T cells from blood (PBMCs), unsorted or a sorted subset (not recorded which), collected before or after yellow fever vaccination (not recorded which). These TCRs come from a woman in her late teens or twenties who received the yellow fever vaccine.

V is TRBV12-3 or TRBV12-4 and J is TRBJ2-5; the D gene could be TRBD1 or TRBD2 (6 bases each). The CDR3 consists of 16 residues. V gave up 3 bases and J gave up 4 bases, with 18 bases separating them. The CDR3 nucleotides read TGTGCCAGCAGTTTGGGTCTGGCAGGGGAGGTAGAGACCCAGTACTTC. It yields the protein CASSLGLAGEVETQYF.

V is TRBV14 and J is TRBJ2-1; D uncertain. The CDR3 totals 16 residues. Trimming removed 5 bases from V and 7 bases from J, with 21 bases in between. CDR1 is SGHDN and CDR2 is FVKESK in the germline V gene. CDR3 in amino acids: CASSNYDTPKRNEQFF. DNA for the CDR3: TGTGCCAGCAGCAATTACGACACTCCCAAGAGGAATGAGCAGTTCTTC.

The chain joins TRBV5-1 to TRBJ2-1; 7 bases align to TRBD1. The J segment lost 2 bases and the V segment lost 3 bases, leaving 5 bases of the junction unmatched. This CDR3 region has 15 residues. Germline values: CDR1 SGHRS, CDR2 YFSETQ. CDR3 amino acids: CASSSRGGTYNEQFF. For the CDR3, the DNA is TGCGCCAGCAGCTCTCGAGGGGGCACCTACAATGAGCAGTTCTTC.

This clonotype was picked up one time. CDR3 sequence: CATSRPTRTSGETQYF. CDR3 sequence (DNA): TGTGCCACCAGCAGACCAACTAGGACGTCCGGAGAGACCCAGTACTTC. V gene TRBV15 combines with J gene TRBJ2-5; D possibly corresponds to TRBD2 (5 bases). V gave up 2 bases and J gave up 4 bases, with 17 bases separating them. The CDR3 consists of 16 residues. Germline CDR1 LNHNV, CDR2 YYDKDF (reference sequence).

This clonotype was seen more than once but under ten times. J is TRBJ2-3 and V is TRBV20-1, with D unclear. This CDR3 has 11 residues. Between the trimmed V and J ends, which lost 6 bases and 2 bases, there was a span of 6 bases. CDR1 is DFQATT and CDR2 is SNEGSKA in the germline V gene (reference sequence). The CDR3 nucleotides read TGCAGTGCCGGGCTCACAGATACGCAGTATTTT. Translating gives CSAGLTDTQYF.

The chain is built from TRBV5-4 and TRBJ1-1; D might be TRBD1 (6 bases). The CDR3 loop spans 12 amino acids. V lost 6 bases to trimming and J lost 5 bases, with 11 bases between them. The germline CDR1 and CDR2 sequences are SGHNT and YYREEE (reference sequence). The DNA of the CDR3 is TGTGCCAGCAACCATCAGGGGACTGAAGCTTTCTTT. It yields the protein CASNHQGTEAFF. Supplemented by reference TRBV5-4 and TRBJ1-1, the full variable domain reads ETGVTQSPTHLIKTRGQQVTLRCSSQSGHNTVSWYQQALGQGPQFIFQYYREEENGRGNFPPRFSGLQFPNYSSELNVNALELDDSALYLCASNHQGTEAFFGQGTRLTVV.

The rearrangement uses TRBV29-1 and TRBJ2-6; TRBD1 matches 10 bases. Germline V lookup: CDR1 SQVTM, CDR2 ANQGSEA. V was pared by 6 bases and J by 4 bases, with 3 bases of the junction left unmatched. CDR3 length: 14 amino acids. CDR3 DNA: TGCAGCGTGGGGACAGGGGACGGGGCCAACGTCCTGACTTTC. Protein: CSVGTGDGANVLTF.